This TCR beta chain was captured by sequencing in a study of T cells in Graves' hyperthyroidism and ophthalmopathy. Study-wide points: Ophthalmopathy onset followed model prediction by a median around 6.6 months.

Researchers amplified the TCR beta CDR3 regions from RNA transcripts. First-round RT-PCR targeting the TCR CDR3 was performed with the HTBI primer set. TCRdb recomputed calls from the multiplex PCR reads with MiXCR, one row per CDR3 protein. The data hold about 350,000 distinct CDR3 sequences, with approximately 15% observed a single time. As to this clonotype: The antigen is undetermined.

Every diagnosis used clinical symptoms, serum thyroxine and TRAb, thyroid ultrasound and orbital computed tomography. The source of this sequence is a woman between 40 and 55 years old with Graves' ophthalmopathy. The sequenced material came from blood.

The CDR3 DNA reads as TGTGCCAGCAGCTTTGGCGGGAGCAGCACAGATACGCAGTATTTT. Protein product: CASSFGGSSTDTQYF. V and J are TRBV7-9 and TRBJ2-3, with 7 bases aligning to TRBD2. CDR1 is SEHNR and CDR2 is FQNEAQ in the germline V gene (reference sequence). Trimming cost V 3 bases and J 0 bases; bases outside gene matches: 3. This CDR3 contains 15 residues.